This passage covers 26 T cell receptor beta chains from one sample sequenced in a study of regulatory T cells in long-lasting Graves disease (dated by TCRdb to the early 2020s). In light of the paper, this sample's time point label describes: newly diagnosed GD, antithyroid drugs for less than 3 months. For both TCR sequencing and RNA sequencing, RNA was extracted from PBMCs in TRIzol. Library preparation used multiplex PCR. The sequencer was an Illumina HiSeq 4000. iRepertoire HTBI primers and Arm-PCR amplification of CDR3 regions were used to construct TCR beta libraries. TCRdb's own reprocessing of the public reads used fastp at Q25 and MiXCR and kept productive beta chains. Records with the same CDR3 protein are collapsed into one entry carrying the most frequent genes and DNA. The sample profile shows around 480,000 distinct CDR3 sequences; under 20% of them were found once. 12% of the sample rests with the top ten.

The same specimen was also included in a second study, on T cells in Graves' hyperthyroidism and ophthalmopathy.

Sequenced here: peripheral blood mononuclear cells (PBMCs), sampled at new diagnosis, from a patient treated with antithyroid drugs. Receptors originate from a man in his forties with Graves disease. Donor details come from another sample of the same person, matched by shared clones.

The chain joins TRBV20-1 to TRBJ2-7, with 11 positions matching TRBD2. Germline loops: CDR1 DFQATT, CDR2 SNEGSKA (reference sequence). The CDR3 loop spans 16 amino acids. V lost 0 bases to trimming and J lost 6 bases; unmatched junction nucleotides: 10. CDR3 sequence: CSARDHAGTSGSEQYF. CDR3 nucleotide sequence: TGCAGTGCTAGAGATCATGCTGGTACTAGCGGGAGCGAGCAGTACTTC.

This clonotype came up many times. The chain is built from TRBV12-3 or TRBV12-4 and TRBJ2-3, with 7 positions matching TRBD2. CDR3 length: 15 residues. The junction had 9 bases not matched to a gene; V was cut back by 4 bases and J by 5 bases. As DNA, the CDR3 is TGTGCCAGCAGTTCGACTCGACGCGGGGGAGATACGCAGTATTTT. Its translation: CASSSTRRGGDTQYF.

This clonotype was seen repeatedly, ten times or more. This sequence joins TRBV2 and TRBJ2-1; 9 bases are a match to TRBD2. V shed 4 bases and J 7 bases; nucleotides not matched to a gene: 14. The germline CDR1 and CDR2 sequences are SNHLY and FYNNEI. This CDR3 is 17 amino acids long. The DNA for the CDR3 is TGTGCCAGCAGTGGAACTAGAGGACTAGCGACGGGGAATGAGCAGTTCTTC. Translation: CASSGTRGLATGNEQFF.

This clonotype was picked up many times. The V gene is TRBV5-1, the J gene TRBJ2-3; 13 nucleotides line up with TRBD2. CDR3 length: 17 amino acids. J lost 1 base, V lost 0 bases, and 2 bases had no gene match. Germline V gives CDR1 SGHRS, CDR2 YFSETQ. CDR3 in amino acids: CASSLGLAGGGTDTQYF. CDR3 nucleotides: TGCGCCAGCAGCTTGGGACTAGCGGGAGGCGGCACAGATACGCAGTATTTT.

This clonotype was observed a few times. V is TRBV6-9 and J is TRBJ1-5; 11 nucleotides match TRBD1. Germline lookup yields CDR1 MNHGY and CDR2 SVAAGI. With 3 bases clipped from V and 6 bases from J, the junction kept 4 bases outside the gene matches. This CDR3 has 15 residues. CDR3 amino acids: CASSYSGTGGQPQHF. The CDR3 DNA follows: TGTGCCAGCAGTTACTCCGGGACAGGGGGTCAGCCCCAGCATTTT.

The table lists this clonotype with many counts. The chain carries TRBV11-2 and TRBJ1-1; D call uncertain. The V end was cut by 5 bases, the J end by 1 base, with 2 bases between. The CDR3 spans 11 residues. The V gene's germline CDR1 is SGHAT and CDR2 FQNNGV. The DNA for the CDR3 is TGTGCCAGCAGCAAGAACACTGAAGCTTTCTTT. The encoded protein is CASSKNTEAFF.

As for this clonotype: Mismatch with germline at one junction end may stem from a read error. This rearrangement joins TRBV12-3 or TRBV12-4 to TRBJ2-1; D is ambiguous. The CDR3 covers 15 residues. The CDR3 region is CANSLRKSSYNEQFF. The CDR3 bases are TGTGCCAACAGTTTAAGGAAGAGCTCCTACAATGAGCAGTTCTTC.

The rearrangement links TRBV20-1 to TRBJ1-3; D ambiguous. The germline gives CDR1 DFQATT, CDR2 SNEGSKA (reference sequence). V lost 2 bases and J 0 bases, leaving 11 bases between the germline ends. CDR3 size: 15 residues. In DNA form, the CDR3 reads TGCAGTGCTAGATTCTGGATGGGCTCTGGAAACACCATATATTTT. It specifies CSARFWMGSGNTIYF.

The chain links TRBV19 to TRBJ2-2; TRBD2 agrees at 11 bases. Germline values: CDR1 LNHDA, CDR2 SQIVND (reference sequence). The CDR3 has 17 residues. Trimming took 8 bases from V and 2 from J; bases not matched to a gene: 10. The CDR3: CASGALGLAENTGELFF. CDR3 bases: TGTGCCAGTGGGGCGCTGGGACTAGCGGAAAACACCGGGGAGCTGTTTTTT.

This clonotype was counted many times. The J gene is TRBJ2-1, the V gene TRBV10-3, with 7 bases aligning to TRBD2. The CDR3 consists of 13 residues. The trim removed 8 bases at V and 4 bases at J, leaving 5 bases unmatched. Germline CDR1 reads ENHRY; CDR2 reads SYGVKD. The CDR3 protein is CAIGRERYNEQFF. CDR3 in DNA: TGTGCCATCGGGAGGGAGAGGTACAATGAGCAGTTCTTC.

This chain joins TRBV4-1 and TRBJ1-6, with a possible D match to TRBD1 (5 bases). The CDR3 consists of 14 residues. Per the germline V gene, CDR1 is MGHRA and CDR2 is YSYEKL. The ends were cut back, 5 bases at V and 7 bases at J, with 12 bases in the middle. The CDR3, as DNA: TGCGCCAGCAGCACCCGGGGCTTAAATTCACCCCTCCACTTT. Translating it yields CASSTRGLNSPLHF.

The V gene is TRBV20-1, the J gene TRBJ2-1, with 9 positions matching TRBD2. The CDR3 is 15 amino acids. Germline V gene data show CDR1 as DFQATT and CDR2 as SNEGSKA (reference sequence). V lost 6 bases, J lost 4 bases, and 10 bases stayed unmatched. CDR3 bases: TGCAGTGCCACAAGGCCTAGCGGGATTTACAATGAGCAGTTCTTC. Protein sequence: CSATRPSGIYNEQFF.

The sample holds many counts of this clonotype. The V and J genes are TRBV3-1 and TRBJ1-2, with 8 bases that match TRBD1. J lost 2 bases, V lost 5 bases, and 7 bases had no gene match. Germline CDR1 LGHDT, CDR2 YNNKEL (reference sequence). The CDR3 is 15 amino acids. The chain's CDR3 is CASSYRDRSNYGYTF. The CDR3 bases are TGTGCCAGCAGCTACCGGGACAGGTCAAACTATGGCTACACCTTC.

This clonotype was seen more than once but under ten times. This sequence joins TRBV15 and TRBJ1-5; no definite D call. Trimming removed 1 base at V and 2 bases at J, with 9 bases between. CDR3 size: 15 residues. In germline, CDR1 is LNHNV, CDR2 YYDKDF (reference sequence). The CDR3 spells CATSRAGPGNQPQHF. CDR3 coding DNA: TGTGCCACCAGCAGAGCGGGCCCCGGCAATCAGCCCCAGCATTTT.

The V call is TRBV5-1, the J call TRBJ2-3, with D hard to call. Trimming took 2 bases from V and 0 from J, leaving 10 bases between them. CDR1 and CDR2 (germline): SGHRS, YFSETQ. The CDR3 totals 15 residues. The CDR3 loop is CASSLVPLSTDTQYF. CDR3 coding DNA: TGCGCCAGCAGCTTAGTACCTTTGAGCACAGATACGCAGTATTTT.

This clonotype was counted at least ten times. CDR3 amino acids: CASTSTPYEQYF. CDR3 coding DNA: TGTGCCAGCACGAGCACCCCCTACGAGCAGTACTTC. V gene TRBV28 combines with J gene TRBJ2-7; D not resolved. This CDR3 region has 12 residues. V lost 7 bases, J lost 2 bases, and 9 bases lay in between. Germline loops: CDR1 MDHEN, CDR2 SYDVKM.

On this clonotype: Relative to the germline gene, one junction end is altered; a read error may explain this. This chain joins TRBV20-1 and TRBJ2-1, with D possibly matching TRBD2 (6 bases). The CDR3 is 11 residues long. The germline V gene encodes CDR1 DFQATT and CDR2 SNEGSKA (reference sequence). The chain's CDR3 is CSAGGLPGEIF. In DNA, the CDR3 is TGCAGTGCGGGAGGACTGCCGGGGGAAATCTTC.

This clonotype has only a few counts. The chain uses TRBV7-2 and TRBJ1-2, with D unclear. This CDR3 has 15 amino acids. The V and J ends lost 1 base and 2 bases respectively, with 11 bases between them. Germline loops: CDR1 SGHTA, CDR2 FQGNSA. The CDR3 loop is CASSLVKRPNYGYTF. The CDR3 region has the DNA TGTGCCAGCAGCTTAGTAAAGCGTCCGAACTATGGCTACACCTTC.

The V and J genes are TRBV5-1 and TRBJ2-2; D remains ambiguous. This CDR3 region has 14 residues. Germline-derived CDR1 and CDR2 are SGHRS and YFSETQ. Trimming cost V 1 base and J 5 bases, with 9 bases left between them. The CDR3 loop is CASSLSSHTGELFF. CDR3 DNA: TGCGCCAGCAGCTTGTCGAGCCATACCGGGGAGCTGTTTTTT.

The V and J genes are TRBV5-1 and TRBJ2-1; 15 bases agree with TRBD2. Per the germline V gene, CDR1 is SGHRS and CDR2 is YFSETQ. With 4 bases clipped from V and 5 bases from J, the junction kept 7 bases outside the gene matches. CDR3 length: 17 residues. Here the CDR3 reads CASSPGLAGGSNNEQFF. DNA of the CDR3: TGCGCCAGCAGCCCGGGACTAGCGGGAGGAAGTAACAATGAGCAGTTCTTC.

The sample holds a few counts of this clonotype. This chain joins TRBV18 and TRBJ2-7; 7 nucleotides align to TRBD2. V shed 6 bases and J 5 bases; nucleotides not matched to a gene: 13. Germline CDR1 is KGHSH and CDR2 is LQKENI. CDR3 length: 15 residues. CDR3 bases: TGTGCCAGCTCTCCCACCGTAGCGGGCAGGAACGAGCAGTACTTC. Its translation is CASSPTVAGRNEQYF. Combining the CDR3 with reference TRBV18 and TRBJ2-7 gives the whole variable domain NAGVMQNPRHLVRRRGQEARLRCSPMKGHSHVYWYRQLPEEGLKFMVYLQKENIIDESGMPKERFSAEFPKEGPSILRIQQVVRGDSAAYFCASSPTVAGRNEQYFGPGTRLTVT.

Note on this clonotype: A much more abundant neighbour one base away suggests this may be a read error. Because it lacks the conserved phenylalanine or tryptophan at the end, this CDR3 is likely a read error. This chain connects TRBV11-3 to TRBJ1-6; 7 bases align to TRBD1. This CDR3 has 16 residues. Germline V lookup: CDR1 SGHNT, CDR2 YENEEA. Trimming cost V 5 bases and J 6 bases; bases outside gene matches: 10. The CDR3 loop reads CASSKTGNPANSPLHL. The DNA for the CDR3 is TGTGCCAGCAGCAAGACAGGGAATCCTGCTAATTCACCCCTCCACCTT.

This clonotype was observed a handful of times. The chain couples TRBV5-1 to TRBJ2-1; 8 bases map to TRBD2. The CDR3 length is 16 residues. Germline values: CDR1 SGHRS, CDR2 YFSETQ. Trimming at V came to 4 bases and at J to 8 bases, leaving 14 bases not matched to a gene. CDR3 nucleotide sequence: TGCGCCAGCAGCCCCGGAGGGGGACTAGGGATACATGAGCAGTTCTTC. Protein product: CASSPGGGLGIHEQFF.

This clonotype has at least ten counts. The chain combines TRBV28 with TRBJ1-5, with 8 bases matching TRBD1. The germline V gene has CDR1 MDHEN and CDR2 SYDVKM. J gave up 2 bases and V 5 bases, and 8 bases lay outside the gene matches. This CDR3 has 16 residues. For the CDR3, the DNA is TGTGCCAGCAGTCCTCATTTACAGGGGGGCAATCAGCCCCAGCATTTT. Translation gives CASSPHLQGGNQPQHF.

In the case of this clonotype: A much more abundant neighbour one base away suggests this may be a read error. CDR3 amino acids: CASSLWTSGSADTQYF. CDR3 coding DNA: TGTGCCAGCAGCTTATGGACTAGCGGGAGCGCAGATACGCAGTATTTT. The chain uses TRBV11-2 and TRBJ2-3; 13 nucleotides match TRBD2. The V and J ends lost 2 bases and 4 bases, in that order; junction bases with no gene match: 3. Per the germline V gene, CDR1 is SGHAT and CDR2 is FQNNGV. This CDR3 is 16 amino acids long.

The rearrangement uses TRBV28 and TRBJ2-1; D unresolved. Looked up from germline, CDR1 is MDHEN and CDR2 is SYDVKM. There are 11 residues in the CDR3. V was clipped by 4 bases and J by 12 bases, with 10 bases between them. CDR3 DNA sequence: TGTGCCAGCAGTTCCCGCGGAGCGCAGTTCTTC. Translation gives CASSSRGAQFF.